Each of the 17 T cell receptor beta chains below was sequenced from the same sample in a study of T cells after yellow fever vaccination. TCRdb reanalysed the 5' RACE reads using MiXCR and keeps one entry per CDR3 protein. This table has a few hundred thousand distinct CDR3 sequences, 15% to 20% appearing once. The sequences come from PBMCs, collected before the yellow fever booster vaccination. These receptors were obtained from a man younger than 30 who received the YFV17D yellow fever vaccine.

This clonotype was recorded a few times. The CDR3 coding sequence is TGCAGTGCTAGAGGGGATACGAACACTGAAGCTTTCTTT. Translated, it gives CSARGDTNTEAFF. The gene calls are TRBV20-1 and TRBJ1-1; D is undetermined. This CDR3 region has 13 residues. V lost 1 base and J lost 1, with 7 bases in between. CDR1 is DFQATT, CDR2 SNEGSKA, per germline (reference sequence).

This clonotype has just one count. Here the CDR3 reads CASSVVRGGENEQFF. In DNA, the CDR3 is TGTGCCAGCAGCGTAGTGCGCGGGGGGGAGAATGAGCAGTTCTTC. The J gene is TRBJ2-1, the V gene TRBV9, with 9 positions matching TRBD2. CDR1 and CDR2 (germline): SGDLS, YYNGEE. V was pared by 0 bases and J by 7 bases, with 5 bases of the junction left unmatched. CDR3 length: 15 amino acids.

This clonotype was seen more than once but under ten times. The V call is TRBV28, the J call TRBJ1-4; D not certain. Germline-derived CDR1 and CDR2 are MDHEN and SYDVKM. Trimming removed 3 bases at V and 0 bases at J, with 20 bases between. There are 19 residues in the CDR3. The CDR3 bases are TGTGCCAGCAGTTTCGGGCATCGCGGCTGGAGATCAACTAATGAAAAACTGTTTTTT. Its translation is CASSFGHRGWRSTNEKLFF.

The chain links TRBV5-1 to TRBJ1-1; D might be TRBD1 (5 bases). The length of the CDR3 is 15 residues. V was clipped by 1 base and J by 8 bases, with 18 bases between them. Germline CDR1 SGHRS, CDR2 YFSETQ. The CDR3 region has the DNA TGCGCCAGCAGCTTGTCTGGGGGAGGATCCCGCGAAGCTTTCTTT. Its translation: CASSLSGGGSREAFF.

This chain uses TRBV27 with TRBJ1-2, with 9 bases fitting TRBD1. There are 15 residues in the CDR3. Germline CDR1 is MNHEY and CDR2 is SMNVEV (reference sequence). V lost 0 bases to trimming and J lost 5 bases; unmatched junction nucleotides: 4. The CDR3 DNA is TGTGCCAGCAGTTTATCGGACAGGGGCCGGTATGGCTACACCTTC. Protein sequence: CASSLSDRGRYGYTF.

The chain couples TRBV4-1 to TRBJ2-3, with 9 bases lining up with TRBD2. This CDR3 comprises 16 residues. Germline V CDR1 and CDR2: MGHRA, YSYEKL. The J segment lost 1 base and the V segment lost 3 bases, leaving 5 bases of the junction unmatched. The CDR3 bases are TGCGCCAGCAGCCATCCTTTAGCGGGGGGCACAGATACGCAGTATTTT. It encodes CASSHPLAGGTDTQYF.

This clonotype was found a few times. The chain combines TRBV3-1 with TRBJ2-4; D perhaps matches TRBD2 (5 bases). CDR1 is LGHDT and CDR2 is YNNKEL in the germline V gene (reference sequence). Trimming took off 0 bases at V and 7 bases at J, with 13 bases between the two ends. This CDR3 region has 15 residues. Here the CDR3 reads CASSQEEVGQNIQYF. In nucleotides, the CDR3 is TGTGCCAGCAGCCAAGAGGAGGTCGGGCAGAACATTCAGTACTTC.

The chain uses TRBV7-3 and TRBJ1-2, with a weak D call TRBD1 (6 bases). The CDR3 totals 15 residues. Germline values: CDR1 SGHTA, CDR2 FQGTGA. Trimming stripped 4 bases from V and 8 bases from J, with 20 bases between. The DNA of the CDR3 is TGTGCCAGCAGCTCCGCCCCCACAGGGCCCAGGGGCTACACCTTC. It translates to CASSSAPTGPRGYTF.

This clonotype was found a few times. The chain is built from TRBV4-2 and TRBJ2-7; 7 bases align to TRBD1. Germline CDR1 LGHNA, CDR2 YNFKEQ. After removal of 4 bases from V and 3 bases from J, the junction contained 9 bases not matched to a gene. The CDR3 is made up of 15 amino acids. CDR3: CASSPLPGTDYEQYF. In nucleotides, the CDR3 is TGTGCCAGCAGCCCACTCCCGGGGACAGACTACGAGCAGTACTTC.

J is TRBJ2-1 and V is TRBV2; D unresolved. The length of the CDR3 is 11 residues. The germline V gene encodes CDR1 SNHLY and CDR2 FYNNEI. V was trimmed by 3 bases and J by 10 bases, leaving 7 bases between them. The CDR3 loop is CASSEWEEQFF. The CDR3 DNA sequence: TGTGCCAGCAGTGAGTGGGAAGAGCAGTTCTTC.

This clonotype has at least ten counts. The chain has TRBV5-1 and TRBJ2-5, with D tentatively TRBD2 (6 bases). Germline loops: CDR1 SGHRS, CDR2 YFSETQ. The CDR3 extends over 14 amino acids. The V and J ends lost 5 bases and 4 bases respectively, with 15 bases between them. CDR3 region: CASRPFGGLETQYF. The CDR3 DNA reads as TGCGCCAGCAGGCCGTTTGGGGGGTTAGAGACCCAGTACTTC.

This chain links TRBV10-3 with TRBJ1-5; D may be TRBD1 (6 bases). The length of the CDR3 is 14 residues. Germline values: CDR1 ENHRY, CDR2 SYGVKD. Trimming pared 6 bases from V and 5 bases from J, leaving 14 bases between. CDR3 protein: CAIRSSGADQPQHF. The CDR3 DNA reads TGTGCCATCAGGTCGTCAGGGGCCGATCAGCCCCAGCATTTT.

This rearrangement joins TRBV7-3 to TRBJ2-1, with 7 bases aligning to TRBD2. The V gene's germline CDR1 is SGHTA and CDR2 FQGTGA. There are 13 residues in the CDR3. The V and J ends lost 5 bases and 9 bases, in that order; junction bases with no gene match: 7. The CDR3 is CASSAGTNSEQFF. The CDR3 coding sequence is TGTGCCAGCAGCGCCGGGACTAACAGTGAGCAGTTCTTC.

This chain joins TRBV7-9 and TRBJ1-1; 7 bases map to TRBD1. Germline trimming cut 4 bases from V and 13 bases from J; bases unmatched to any gene: 12. The CDR3 is 13 amino acids. Germline-derived CDR1 and CDR2 are SEHNR and FQNEAQ (reference sequence). The DNA of the CDR3 is TGTGCCAGCAGCTCGATAAGACAGGGTCGAAGTTTCTTT. Its translation is CASSSIRQGRSFF.

In its sample, this clonotype was seen a few times. The rearrangement uses TRBV7-2 and TRBJ1-1, with D possibly TRBD1 on 6 matching bases. V lost 5 bases, J lost 7 bases, and 14 bases lay in between. This CDR3 contains 13 residues. Germline V gene lookup returns CDR1 SGHTA and CDR2 FQGNSA. The CDR3 DNA reads as TGTGCCAGCAGCCCTGGGGACAAGCTTGAAGCTTTCTTT. Translated: CASSPGDKLEAFF.

V usage is TRBV29-1 and J usage is TRBJ2-3; no firm D call. V lost 7 bases and J lost 4, with 18 bases in between. This CDR3 is built from 14 residues. In germline, CDR1 is SQVTM, CDR2 ANQGSEA. The CDR3 region is CSANMLGLSDTQYF. The CDR3 nucleotides read TGCAGCGCCAACATGCTAGGTCTCTCAGATACGCAGTATTTT.

This clonotype was picked up a small number of times. The chain couples TRBV29-1 to TRBJ1-2; D not certain. Germline assignment: CDR1 SQVTM and CDR2 ANQGSEA. CDR3 length: 11 amino acids. V was shortened by 5 bases and J by 8 bases, with 12 bases between the two germline ends. CDR3 coding DNA: TGCAGCGTTCAAAGGGCGGGAGGCTACACCTTC. Protein: CSVQRAGGYTF.